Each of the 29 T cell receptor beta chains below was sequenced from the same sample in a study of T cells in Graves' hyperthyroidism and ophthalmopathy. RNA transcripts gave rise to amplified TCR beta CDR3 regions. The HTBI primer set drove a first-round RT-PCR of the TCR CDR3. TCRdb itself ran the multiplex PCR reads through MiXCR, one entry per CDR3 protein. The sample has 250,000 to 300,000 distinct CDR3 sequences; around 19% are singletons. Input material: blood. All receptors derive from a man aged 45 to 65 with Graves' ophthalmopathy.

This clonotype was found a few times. The CDR3 loop is CASSYSGRGGWNEQFF. The CDR3, as DNA: TGTGCCAGCAGTTACTCCGGCAGGGGAGGATGGAATGAGCAGTTCTTC. This chain links TRBV6-6 with TRBJ2-1; TRBD1 or TRBD2 may be the D gene (6 bases each). Germline-derived CDR1 and CDR2 are MNHNY and SVGAGI (reference sequence). Trimming took 0 bases from V and 7 from J, leaving 16 bases between them. The CDR3 is 16 residues long.

CDR3 amino acids: CATSVRRRAGGTDTQYF. CDR3 nucleotides: TGTGCCACCAGTGTCCGGCGTCGTGCAGGGGGCACAGATACGCAGTATTTT. J is TRBJ2-3 and V is TRBV24-1; D may be TRBD1 (6 bases). The CDR3 runs to 17 residues. V lost 5 bases, J lost 1 base, and 18 bases lay in between. Germline V gene lookup returns CDR1 KGHDR and CDR2 SFDVKD.

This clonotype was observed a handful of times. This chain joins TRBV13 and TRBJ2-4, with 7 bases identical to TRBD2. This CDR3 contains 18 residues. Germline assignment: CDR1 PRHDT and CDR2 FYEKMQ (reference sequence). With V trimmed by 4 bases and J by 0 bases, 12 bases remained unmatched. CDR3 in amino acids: CASSSLGLSGVAKNIQYF. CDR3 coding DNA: TGTGCCAGCAGCTCCCTCGGGTTGAGCGGGGTAGCCAAAAACATTCAGTACTTC.

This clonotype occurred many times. CDR3 loop: CSARVAAGSSYNEQFF. CDR3 sequence (DNA): TGCAGTGCTAGAGTAGCTGCCGGAAGCTCCTACAATGAGCAGTTCTTC. This chain connects TRBV20-1 to TRBJ2-1, with D unresolved. Germline CDR1 reads DFQATT; CDR2 reads SNEGSKA (reference sequence). CDR3 length: 16 amino acids. Trimming pared 1 base from V and 0 bases from J, leaving 13 bases between.

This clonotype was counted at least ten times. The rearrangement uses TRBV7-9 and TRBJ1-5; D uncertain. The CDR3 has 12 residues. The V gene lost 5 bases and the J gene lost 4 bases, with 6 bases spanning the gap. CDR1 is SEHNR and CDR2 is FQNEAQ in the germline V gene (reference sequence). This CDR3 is CASSVQNQPQHF. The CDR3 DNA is TGTGCCAGCAGCGTACAGAATCAGCCCCAGCATTTT.

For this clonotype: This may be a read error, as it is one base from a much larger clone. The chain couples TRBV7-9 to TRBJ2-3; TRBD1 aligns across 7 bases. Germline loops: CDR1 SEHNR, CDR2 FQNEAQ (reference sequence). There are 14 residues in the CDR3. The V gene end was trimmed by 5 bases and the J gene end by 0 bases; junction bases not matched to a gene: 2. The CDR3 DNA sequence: TGTGCCAGCAGCCGGGACAGAAGCACAGATACGCAGTATTTT. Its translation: CASSRDRSTDTQYF.

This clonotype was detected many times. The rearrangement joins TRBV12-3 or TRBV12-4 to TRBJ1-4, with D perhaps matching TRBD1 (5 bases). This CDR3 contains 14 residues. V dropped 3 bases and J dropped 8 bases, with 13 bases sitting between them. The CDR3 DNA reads TGTGCCAGCAGTTTTTTGGAGGGGAGGGAAAAACTGTTTTTT. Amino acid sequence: CASSFLEGREKLFF.

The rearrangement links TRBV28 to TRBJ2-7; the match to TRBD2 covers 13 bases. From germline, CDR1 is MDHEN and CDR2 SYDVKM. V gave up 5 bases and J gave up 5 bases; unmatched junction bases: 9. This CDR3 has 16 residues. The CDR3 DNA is TGTGCCAGCAGTCCCGGGACTAGCGGGAAGAGGCACGAGCAGTACTTC. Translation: CASSPGTSGKRHEQYF.

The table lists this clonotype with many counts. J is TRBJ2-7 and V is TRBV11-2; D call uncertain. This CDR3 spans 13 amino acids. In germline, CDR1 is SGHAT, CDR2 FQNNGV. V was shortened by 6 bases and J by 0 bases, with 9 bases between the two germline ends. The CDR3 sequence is CASRTGSSYEQYF. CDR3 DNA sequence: TGTGCCAGCAGGACGGGCAGCTCCTACGAGCAGTACTTC.

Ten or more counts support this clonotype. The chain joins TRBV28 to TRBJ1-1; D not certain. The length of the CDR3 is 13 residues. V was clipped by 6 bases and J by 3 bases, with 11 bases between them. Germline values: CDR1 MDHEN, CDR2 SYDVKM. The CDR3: CASSGLPDTEAFF. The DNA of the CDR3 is TGTGCCAGCAGCGGTCTACCGGACACTGAAGCTTTCTTT.

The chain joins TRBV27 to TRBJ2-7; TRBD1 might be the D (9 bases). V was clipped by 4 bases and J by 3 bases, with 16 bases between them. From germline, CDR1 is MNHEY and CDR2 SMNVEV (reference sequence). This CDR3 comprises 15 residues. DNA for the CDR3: TGTGCCAGCAGTTCGGGGGGGACAGGGAACTACGAGCAGTACTTC. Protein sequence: CASSSGGTGNYEQYF.

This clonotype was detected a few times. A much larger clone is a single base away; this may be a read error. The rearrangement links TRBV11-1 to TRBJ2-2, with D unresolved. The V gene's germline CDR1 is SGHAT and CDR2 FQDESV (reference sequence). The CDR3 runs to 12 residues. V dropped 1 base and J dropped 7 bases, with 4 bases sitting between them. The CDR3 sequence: CASSLVFGELFF. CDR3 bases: TGTGCCAGCAGCTTAGTCTTCGGGGAGCTGTTTTTT.

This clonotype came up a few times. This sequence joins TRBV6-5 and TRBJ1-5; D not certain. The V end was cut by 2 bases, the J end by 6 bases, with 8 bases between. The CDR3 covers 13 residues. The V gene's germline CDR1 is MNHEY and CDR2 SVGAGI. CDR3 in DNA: TGTGCCAGCAGTTACACCCGGGTTCAGCCCCAGCATTTT. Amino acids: CASSYTRVQPQHF.

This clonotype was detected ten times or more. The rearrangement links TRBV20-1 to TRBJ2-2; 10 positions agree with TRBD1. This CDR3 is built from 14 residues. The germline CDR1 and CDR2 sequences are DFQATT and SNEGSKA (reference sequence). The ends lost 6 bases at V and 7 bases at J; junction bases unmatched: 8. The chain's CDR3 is CSARQGAHGGELFF. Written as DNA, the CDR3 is TGCAGTGCACGACAGGGGGCGCATGGCGGGGAGCTGTTTTTT.

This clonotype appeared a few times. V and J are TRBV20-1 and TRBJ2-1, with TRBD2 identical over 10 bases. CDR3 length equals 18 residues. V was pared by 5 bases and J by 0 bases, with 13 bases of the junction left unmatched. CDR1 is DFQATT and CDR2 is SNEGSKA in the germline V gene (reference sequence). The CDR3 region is CSARTSGPTSGSYNEQFF. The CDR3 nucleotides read TGCAGTGCTCGGACTAGCGGTCCTACTTCTGGCTCCTACAATGAGCAGTTCTTC.

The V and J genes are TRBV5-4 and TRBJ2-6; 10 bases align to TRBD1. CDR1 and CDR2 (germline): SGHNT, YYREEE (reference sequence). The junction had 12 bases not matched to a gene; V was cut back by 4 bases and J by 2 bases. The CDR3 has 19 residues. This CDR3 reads CASSGGPRQGAAGANVLTF. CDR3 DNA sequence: TGTGCCAGCAGCGGGGGTCCCCGACAGGGGGCTGCTGGGGCCAACGTCCTGACTTTC.

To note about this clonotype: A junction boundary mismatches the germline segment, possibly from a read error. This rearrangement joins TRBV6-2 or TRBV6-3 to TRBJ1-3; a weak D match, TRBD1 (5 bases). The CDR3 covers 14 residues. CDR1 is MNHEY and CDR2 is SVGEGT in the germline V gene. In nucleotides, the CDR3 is TGTGCCAGCACCGCAGGGAGGACCGGAAACACCATATGTTTT. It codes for CASTAGRTGNTICF.

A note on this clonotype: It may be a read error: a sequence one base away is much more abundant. CDR3 protein: CASSTRGGGIYNSPLHF. The CDR3 DNA follows: TGTGCCAGCAGCACCAGAGGTGGTGGGATCTATAATTCACCCCTCCACTTT. The chain combines TRBV11-2 with TRBJ1-6; D ambiguous. This CDR3 region has 17 residues. CDR1 and CDR2 (germline): SGHAT, FQNNGV. V dropped 5 bases and J dropped 3 bases, with 17 bases sitting between them.

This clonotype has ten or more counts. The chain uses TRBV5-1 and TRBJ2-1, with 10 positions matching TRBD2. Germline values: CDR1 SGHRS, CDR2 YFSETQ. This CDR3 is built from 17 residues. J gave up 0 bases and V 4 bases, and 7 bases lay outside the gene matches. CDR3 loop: CASSIGLAALSYNEQFF. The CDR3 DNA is TGCGCCAGCAGCATAGGACTAGCGGCCCTCTCCTACAATGAGCAGTTCTTC.

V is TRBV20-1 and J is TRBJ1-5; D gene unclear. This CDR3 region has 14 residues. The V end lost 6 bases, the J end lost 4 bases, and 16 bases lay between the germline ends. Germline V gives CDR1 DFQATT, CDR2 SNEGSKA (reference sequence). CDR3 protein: CSAPNRVGNQPQHF. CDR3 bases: TGCAGTGCCCCAAACCGGGTGGGGAATCAGCCCCAGCATTTT.

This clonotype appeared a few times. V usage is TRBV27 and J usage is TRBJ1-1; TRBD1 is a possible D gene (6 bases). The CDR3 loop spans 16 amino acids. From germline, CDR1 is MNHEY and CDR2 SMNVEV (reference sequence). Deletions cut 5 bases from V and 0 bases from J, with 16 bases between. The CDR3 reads CASSPAWGRLNTEAFF. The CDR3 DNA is TGTGCCAGCAGTCCGGCCTGGGGGCGTCTGAACACTGAAGCTTTCTTT.

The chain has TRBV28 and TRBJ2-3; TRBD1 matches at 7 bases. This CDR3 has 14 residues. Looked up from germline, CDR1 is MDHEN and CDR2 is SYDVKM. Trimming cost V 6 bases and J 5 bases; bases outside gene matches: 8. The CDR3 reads CASSQTGLGDTQYF. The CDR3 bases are TGTGCCAGCAGCCAGACAGGGTTGGGAGATACGCAGTATTTT. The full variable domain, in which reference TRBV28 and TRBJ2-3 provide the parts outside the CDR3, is DVKVTQSSRYLVKRTGEKVFLECVQDMDHENMFWYRQDPGLGLRLIYFSYDVKMKEKGDIPEGYSVSREKKERFSLILESASTNQTSMYLCASSQTGLGDTQYFGPGTRLTVL.

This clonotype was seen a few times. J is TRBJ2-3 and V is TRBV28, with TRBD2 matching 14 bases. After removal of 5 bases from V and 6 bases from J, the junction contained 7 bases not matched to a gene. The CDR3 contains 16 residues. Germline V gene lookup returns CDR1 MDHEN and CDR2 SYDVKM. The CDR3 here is CASSGRLAGGPDTQYF. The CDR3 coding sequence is TGTGCCAGCAGTGGGAGACTAGCGGGAGGGCCGGATACGCAGTATTTT.

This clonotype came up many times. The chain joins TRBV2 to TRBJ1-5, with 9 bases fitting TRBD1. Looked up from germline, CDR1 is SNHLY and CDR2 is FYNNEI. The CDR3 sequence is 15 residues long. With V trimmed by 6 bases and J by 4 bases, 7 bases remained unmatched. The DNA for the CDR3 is TGTGCCAGCAGCCCAGGACAGGGGCGGAATCAGCCCCAGCATTTT. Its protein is CASSPGQGRNQPQHF. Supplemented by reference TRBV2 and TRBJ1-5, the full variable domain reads EPEVTQTPSHQVTQMGQEVILRCVPISNHLYFYWYRQILGQKVEFLVSFYNNEISEKSEIFDDQFSVERPDGSNFTLKIRSTKLEDSAMYFCASSPGQGRNQPQHFGDGTRLSIL.

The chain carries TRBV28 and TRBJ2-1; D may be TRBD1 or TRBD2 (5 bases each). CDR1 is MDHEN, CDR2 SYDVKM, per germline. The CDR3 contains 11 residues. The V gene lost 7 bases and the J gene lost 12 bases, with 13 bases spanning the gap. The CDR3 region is CASTLGTGQFF. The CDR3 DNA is TGTGCCAGCACTCTGGGGACGGGGCAGTTCTTC.

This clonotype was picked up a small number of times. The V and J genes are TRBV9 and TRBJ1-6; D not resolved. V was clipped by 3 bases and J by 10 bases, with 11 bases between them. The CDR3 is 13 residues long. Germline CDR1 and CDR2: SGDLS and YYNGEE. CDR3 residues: CASSARVSSPLHF. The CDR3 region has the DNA TGTGCCAGCAGCGCTCGGGTGAGCTCACCCCTCCACTTT. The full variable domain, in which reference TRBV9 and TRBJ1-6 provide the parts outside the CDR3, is DSGVTQTPKHLITATGQRVTLRCSPRSGDLSVYWYQQSLDQGLQFLIQYYNGEERAKGNILERFSAQQFPDLHSELNLSSLELGDSALYFCASSARVSSPLHFGNGTRLTVT.

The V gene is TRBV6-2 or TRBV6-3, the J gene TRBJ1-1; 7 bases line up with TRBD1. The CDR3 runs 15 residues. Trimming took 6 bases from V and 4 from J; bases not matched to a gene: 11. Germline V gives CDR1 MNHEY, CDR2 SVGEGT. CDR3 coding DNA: TGTGCCAGCAGGGATCCGGGACAGTCCCGCACTGAAGCTTTCTTT. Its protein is CASRDPGQSRTEAFF.

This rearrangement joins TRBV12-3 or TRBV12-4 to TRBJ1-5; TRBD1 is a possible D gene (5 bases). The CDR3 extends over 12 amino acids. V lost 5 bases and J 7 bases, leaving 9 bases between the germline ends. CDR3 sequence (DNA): TGTGCCAGCAGTCGCAGGGTACAGCCCCAGCATTTT. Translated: CASSRRVQPQHF.

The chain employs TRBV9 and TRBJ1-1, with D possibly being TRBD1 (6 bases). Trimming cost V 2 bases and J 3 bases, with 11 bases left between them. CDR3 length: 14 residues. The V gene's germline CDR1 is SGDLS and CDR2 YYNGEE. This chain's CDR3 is CASSVEGVDTEAFF. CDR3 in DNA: TGTGCCAGCAGCGTCGAGGGGGTGGACACTGAAGCTTTCTTT.